This T cell receptor (beta chain) was identified in a study of response to subunit inactivated influenza vaccine. TCRdb re-called the RT-PCR reads through MiXCR, storing one row per CDR3 protein. Here the sample spans 500,000 to 550,000 distinct CDR3 sequences, 6.5% to 8% being singletons. This clonotype has a handful of counts. Its antigen is undetermined. Study-level results: Each seasonal influenza vaccination recruits few new T cells, the authors suggested.

The TCR sequence derives from a man between 50 and 69 years old who received an inactivated influenza vaccine. Sequenced material: PBMCs from blood, taken around 25 months after vaccination.

CDR3 residues: CASSAINVGSTDTQYF. The CDR3 bases are TGCGCCAGCAGCGCAATAAACGTAGGGAGCACAGATACGCAGTATTTT. This sequence joins TRBV5-1 and TRBJ2-3; unclear D gene. This CDR3 spans 16 amino acids. Germline CDR1 reads SGHRS; CDR2 reads YFSETQ. With 4 bases removed from V and 0 bases from J, the gap between germline ends came to 15 bases.